This T cell receptor (beta chain) was identified during a study of blood T cell repertoires in COVID-19. Across the study: Whether acute or convalescent, the COVID-19 samples came from the United States, Italy and Spain. Nucleic acid was either cDNA or gDNA, and it came from T cells, B-cell-depleted T cells, or PBMCs.

This clone has only a few counts. Authors' methods: Reference gene primers were amplified, and this amplification served to estimate nucleated cell counts. TCRdb's table, derived via immunoSEQ multiplex PCR, lists solely in-frame clones and lacks some. The D gene and trimming were derived from the DNA, and the V and J assignments and clone size from that table. The table has 250,000 or so clones, about 80% seen once; the top ten hold about 8.1%. Trimming cost V 4 bases and J 6 bases; bases outside gene matches: 8. CDR3 length: 15 residues. Germline CDR1 reads SGHRS; CDR2 reads YFSETQ. The sample consisted of peripheral blood. The V gene is TRBV5-1, the J gene TRBJ1-5, with 9 bases fitting TRBD1. The TCR originated in a man older than 75 with acute or convalescent COVID-19. CDR3 residues: CASSPGTGRGQPQHF. CDR3 DNA: TGCGCCAGCAGCCCCGGGACAGGGAGAGGTCAGCCCCAGCATTTT.